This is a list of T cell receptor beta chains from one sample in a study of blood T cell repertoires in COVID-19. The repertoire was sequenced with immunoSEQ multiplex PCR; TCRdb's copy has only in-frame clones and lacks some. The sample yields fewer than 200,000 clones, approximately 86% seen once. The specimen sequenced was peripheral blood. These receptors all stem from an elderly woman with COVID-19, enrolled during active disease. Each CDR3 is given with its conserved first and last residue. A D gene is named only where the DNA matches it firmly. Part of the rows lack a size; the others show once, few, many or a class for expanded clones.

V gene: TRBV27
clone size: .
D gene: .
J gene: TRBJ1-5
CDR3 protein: CASSFLSAGGVNQPQHF
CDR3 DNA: TGTGCCAGCAGTTTCTTATCCGCGGGAGGTGTCAATCAGCCCCAGCATTTT

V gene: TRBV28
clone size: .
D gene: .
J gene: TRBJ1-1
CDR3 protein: CASQVGGTEAFF
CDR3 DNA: TGTGCCTCCCAGGTGGGGGGCACTGAAGCTTTCTTT

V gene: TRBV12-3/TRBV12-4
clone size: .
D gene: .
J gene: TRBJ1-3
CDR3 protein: CASTGNGNTIYF
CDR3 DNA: TGTGCCAGCACCGGGAATGGAAACACCATATATTTT

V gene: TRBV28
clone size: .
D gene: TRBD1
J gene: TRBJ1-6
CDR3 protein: CASSLWSGQNNYNSPLHF
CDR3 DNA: TGTGCCAGCAGTTTATGGTCGGGACAGAATAACTATAATTCACCCCTCCACTTT

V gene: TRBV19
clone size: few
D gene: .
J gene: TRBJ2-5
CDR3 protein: CASSPRTRQETQYF
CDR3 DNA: TGTGCCAGTAGTCCGCGGACACGACAAGAGACCCAGTACTTC

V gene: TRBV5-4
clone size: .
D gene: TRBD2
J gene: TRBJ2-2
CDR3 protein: CASSRPGSGRPPNTGELFF
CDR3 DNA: TGTGCCAGCAGCCGGCCTGGGAGCGGGAGGCCCCCGAACACCGGGGAGCTGTTTTTT

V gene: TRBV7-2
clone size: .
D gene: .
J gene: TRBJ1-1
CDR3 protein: CASSLQVNTEAFF
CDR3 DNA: TGTGCCAGCAGCTTACAGGTGAACACTGAAGCTTTCTTT

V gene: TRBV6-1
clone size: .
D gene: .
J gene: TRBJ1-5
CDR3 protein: CASSEPSSPGSFQPQHF
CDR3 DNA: TGTGCCAGCAGTGAACCGTCCTCCCCCGGGTCCTTTCAGCCCCAGCATTTT

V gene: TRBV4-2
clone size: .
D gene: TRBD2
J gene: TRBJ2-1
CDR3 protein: CASSQVIAGEDEQFF
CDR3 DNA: TGTGCCAGCAGCCAAGTTATAGCGGGGGAGGATGAGCAGTTCTTC

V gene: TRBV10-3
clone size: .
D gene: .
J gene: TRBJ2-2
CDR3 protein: CAIRGGATGELFF
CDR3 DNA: TGTGCCATCAGGGGGGGAGCCACCGGGGAGCTGTTTTTT

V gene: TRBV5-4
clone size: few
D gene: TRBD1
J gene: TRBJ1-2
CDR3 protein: CASSSKGGYLYGYTF
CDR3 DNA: TGTGCCAGCAGCTCAAAAGGGGGCTACCTCTATGGCTACACCTTC

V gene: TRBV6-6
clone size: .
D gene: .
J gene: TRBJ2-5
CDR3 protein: CASTLPYQETQYF
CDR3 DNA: TGTGCCAGCACACTTCCGTACCAAGAGACCCAGTACTTC

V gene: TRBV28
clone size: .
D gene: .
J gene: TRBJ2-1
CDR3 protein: CASSLQGKQFF
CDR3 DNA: TGTGCCAGCAGTTTACAGGGCAAGCAGTTCTTC

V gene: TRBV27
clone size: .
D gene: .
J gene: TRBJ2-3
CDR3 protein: CASSFSLGTDTQYF
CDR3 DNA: TGTGCCAGCAGTTTTAGTTTGGGCACAGATACGCAGTATTTT

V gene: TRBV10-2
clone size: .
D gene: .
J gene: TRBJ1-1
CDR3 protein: CASSEGLGNTEAFF
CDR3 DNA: TGCGCCAGCAGTGAGGGCCTTGGGAACACTGAAGCTTTCTTT

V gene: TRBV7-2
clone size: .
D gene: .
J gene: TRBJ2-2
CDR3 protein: CASRAGGRTGELFF
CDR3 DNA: TGTGCCAGCAGGGCCGGGGGTCGCACCGGGGAGCTGTTTTTT

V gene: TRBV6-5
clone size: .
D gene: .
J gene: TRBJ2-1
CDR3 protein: CASRDTSSYNEQFF
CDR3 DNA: TGTGCCAGCAGGGACACCAGCTCCTACAATGAGCAGTTCTTC

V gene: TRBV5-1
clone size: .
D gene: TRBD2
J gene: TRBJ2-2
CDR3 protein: CASSEREYTGELFF
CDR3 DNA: TGCGCCAGCAGCGAGCGGGAGTACACCGGGGAGCTGTTTTTT

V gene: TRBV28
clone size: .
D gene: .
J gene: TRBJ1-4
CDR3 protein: CASSLSRGATNEKLFF
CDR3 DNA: TGTGCCAGCAGTCTCTCCAGGGGCGCAACTAATGAAAAACTGTTTTTT

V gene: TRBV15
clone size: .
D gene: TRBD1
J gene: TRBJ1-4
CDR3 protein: CATTTGGSDEKLFF
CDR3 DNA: TGTGCCACGACCACAGGGGGTTCCGATGAAAAACTGTTTTTT

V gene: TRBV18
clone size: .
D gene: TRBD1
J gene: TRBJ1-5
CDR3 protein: CASSPQGQGSVQQPQHF
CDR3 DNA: TGTGCCAGCTCACCACAGGGACAGGGGTCGGTGCAACAGCCCCAGCATTTT

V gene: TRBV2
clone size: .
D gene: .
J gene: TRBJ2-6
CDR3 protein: CASSVGPAGANVLTF
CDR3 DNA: TGTGCCAGCAGTGTCGGTCCCGCCGGGGCCAACGTCCTGACTTTC

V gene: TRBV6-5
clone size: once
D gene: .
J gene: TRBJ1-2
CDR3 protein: CASGGAYGYTF
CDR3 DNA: TGTGCCAGCGGGGGGGCCTATGGCTACACCTTC

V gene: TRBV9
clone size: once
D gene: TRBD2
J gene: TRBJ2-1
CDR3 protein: CASSVAPTRLAGSNEQFF
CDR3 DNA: TGTGCCAGCAGCGTAGCCCCCACCAGGCTAGCGGGGTCGAATGAGCAGTTCTTC

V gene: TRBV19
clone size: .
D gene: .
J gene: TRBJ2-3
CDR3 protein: CASANTDTQYF
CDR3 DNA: TGTGCCAGTGCTAACACAGATACGCAGTATTTT

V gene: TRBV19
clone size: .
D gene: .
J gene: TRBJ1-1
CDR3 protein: CASSLRTAISDTEAFF
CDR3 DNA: TGTGCCAGTAGTTTACGGACAGCGATTAGTGACACTGAAGCTTTCTTT

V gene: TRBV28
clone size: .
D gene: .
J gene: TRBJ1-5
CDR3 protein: CASSSGVGGFQPQHF
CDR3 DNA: TGTGCCAGCAGTTCAGGGGTGGGGGGGTTCCAGCCCCAGCATTTT

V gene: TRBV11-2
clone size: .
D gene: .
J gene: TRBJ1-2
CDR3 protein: CASSSGWVGYGYTF
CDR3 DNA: TGTGCCAGCAGCTCCGGGTGGGTCGGCTATGGCTACACCTTC

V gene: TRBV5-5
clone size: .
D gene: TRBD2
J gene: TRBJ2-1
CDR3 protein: CASSSYGTSFAYNEQFF
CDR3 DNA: TGTGCCAGCAGCTCCTATGGGACTAGCTTCGCCTACAATGAGCAGTTCTTC

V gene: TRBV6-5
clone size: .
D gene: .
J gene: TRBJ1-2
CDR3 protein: CASSREGAYGYTF
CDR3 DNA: TGTGCCAGCAGCCGCGAGGGCGCCTATGGCTACACCTTC

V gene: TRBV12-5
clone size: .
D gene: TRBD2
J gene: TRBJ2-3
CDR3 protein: CASAGGTDTQYF
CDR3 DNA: TGTGCTAGTGCCGGGGGGACAGATACGCAGTATTTT

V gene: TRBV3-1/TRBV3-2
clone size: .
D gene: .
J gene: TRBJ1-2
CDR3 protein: CASSQEPQWGRPGPNYGYTF
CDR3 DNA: TGTGCCAGCAGCCAAGAGCCTCAATGGGGGCGGCCAGGGCCTAACTATGGCTACACCTTC

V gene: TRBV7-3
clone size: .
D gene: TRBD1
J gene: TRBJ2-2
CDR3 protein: CASSSRQGHTGELFF
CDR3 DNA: TGTGCCAGCAGCTCGCGACAGGGCCACACCGGGGAGCTGTTTTTT